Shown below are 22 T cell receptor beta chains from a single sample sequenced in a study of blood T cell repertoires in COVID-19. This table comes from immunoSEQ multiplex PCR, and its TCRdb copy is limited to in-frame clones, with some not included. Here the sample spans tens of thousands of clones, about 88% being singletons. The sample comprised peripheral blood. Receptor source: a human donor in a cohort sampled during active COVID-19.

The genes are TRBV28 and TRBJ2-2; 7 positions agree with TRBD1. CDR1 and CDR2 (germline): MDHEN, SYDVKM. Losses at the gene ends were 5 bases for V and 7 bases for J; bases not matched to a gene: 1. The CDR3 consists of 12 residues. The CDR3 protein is CASSAGGGELFF. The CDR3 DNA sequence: TGTGCCAGCAGTGCAGGGGGCGGGGAGCTGTTTTTT.

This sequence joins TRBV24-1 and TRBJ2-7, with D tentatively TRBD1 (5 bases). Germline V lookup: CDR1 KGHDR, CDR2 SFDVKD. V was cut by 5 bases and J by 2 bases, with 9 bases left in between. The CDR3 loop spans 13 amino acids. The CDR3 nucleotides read TGTGCCACCAGTGCATCCAGGGCCTACGAGCAGTACTTC. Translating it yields CATSASRAYEQYF.

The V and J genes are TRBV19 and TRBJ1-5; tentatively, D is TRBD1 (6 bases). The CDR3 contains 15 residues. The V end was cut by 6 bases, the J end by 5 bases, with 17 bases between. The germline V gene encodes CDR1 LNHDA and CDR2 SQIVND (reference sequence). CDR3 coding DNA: TGTGCCAGTAGAGTATTCGGACAGTCGCATCAGCCCCAGCATTTT. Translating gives CASRVFGQSHQPQHF.

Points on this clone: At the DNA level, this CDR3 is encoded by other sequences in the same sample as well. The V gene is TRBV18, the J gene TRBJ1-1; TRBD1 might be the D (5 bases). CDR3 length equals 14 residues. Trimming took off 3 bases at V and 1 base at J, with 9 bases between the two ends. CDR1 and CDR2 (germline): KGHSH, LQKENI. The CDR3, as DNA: TGTGCCAGCTCACCGGGTAGGGGGAACACTGAAGCTTTCTTT. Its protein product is CASSPGRGNTEAFF.

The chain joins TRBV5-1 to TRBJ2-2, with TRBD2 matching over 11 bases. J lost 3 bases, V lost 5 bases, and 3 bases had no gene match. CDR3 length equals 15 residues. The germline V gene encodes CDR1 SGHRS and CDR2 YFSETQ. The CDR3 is CASRWGLADTGELFF. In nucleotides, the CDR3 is TGCGCCAGCAGGTGGGGACTAGCGGACACCGGGGAGCTGTTTTTT.

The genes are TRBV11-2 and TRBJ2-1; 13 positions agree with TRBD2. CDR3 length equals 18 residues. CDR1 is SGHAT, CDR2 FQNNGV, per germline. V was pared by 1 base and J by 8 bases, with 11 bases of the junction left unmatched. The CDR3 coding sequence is TGTGCCAGCAGCTTAGTGTCTGAACTAGCGGGGGGGCCCCATGAGCAGTTCTTC. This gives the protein CASSLVSELAGGPHEQFF.

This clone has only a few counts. CDR3 coding DNA: TGTGCCAGCAGTTACGGGGCACCAAGGGATGGCTACACCTTC. The encoded protein is CASSYGAPRDGYTF. This chain joins TRBV6-2 or TRBV6-3 and TRBJ1-2; perhaps TRBD1 as D (5 bases). This CDR3 comprises 14 residues. Trimming took 2 bases from V and 6 from J, leaving 13 bases between them. Germline CDR1 reads MNHEY; CDR2 reads SVGEGT.

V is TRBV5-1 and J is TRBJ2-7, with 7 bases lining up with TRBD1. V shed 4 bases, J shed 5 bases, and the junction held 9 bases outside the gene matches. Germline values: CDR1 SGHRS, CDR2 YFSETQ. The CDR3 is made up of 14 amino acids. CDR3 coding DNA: TGCGCCAGCAGCACGGCGCAGGGGGACCACGAGCAGTACTTC. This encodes CASSTAQGDHEQYF.

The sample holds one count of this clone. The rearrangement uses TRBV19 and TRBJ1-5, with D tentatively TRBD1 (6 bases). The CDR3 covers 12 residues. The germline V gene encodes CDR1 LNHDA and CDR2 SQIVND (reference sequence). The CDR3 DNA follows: TGTGCTGGGGGCGGGCTCCATCAGCCCCAGCATTTT. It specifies CAGGGLHQPQHF. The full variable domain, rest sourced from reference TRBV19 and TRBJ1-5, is DGGITQSPKYLFRKEGQNVTLSCEQNLNHDAMYWYRQDPGQGLRLIYYSQIVNDFQKGDIAEGYSVSREKKESFPLTVTSAQKNPTAFYLCAGGGLHQPQHFGDGTRLSIL.

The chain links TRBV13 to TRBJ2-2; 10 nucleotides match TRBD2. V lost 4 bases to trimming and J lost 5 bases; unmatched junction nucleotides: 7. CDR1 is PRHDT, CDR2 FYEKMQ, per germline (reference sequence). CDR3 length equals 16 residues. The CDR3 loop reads CASSYKTSGQTGELFF. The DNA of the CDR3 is TGTGCCAGCAGCTATAAGACTAGCGGGCAAACCGGGGAGCTGTTTTTT.

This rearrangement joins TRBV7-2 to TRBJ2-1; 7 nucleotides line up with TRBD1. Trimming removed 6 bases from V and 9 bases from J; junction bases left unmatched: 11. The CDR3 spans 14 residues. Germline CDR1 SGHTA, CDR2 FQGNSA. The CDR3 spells CASSSGQPSGEQFF. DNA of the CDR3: TGTGCCAGCAGTTCGGGACAGCCCTCCGGTGAGCAGTTCTTC.

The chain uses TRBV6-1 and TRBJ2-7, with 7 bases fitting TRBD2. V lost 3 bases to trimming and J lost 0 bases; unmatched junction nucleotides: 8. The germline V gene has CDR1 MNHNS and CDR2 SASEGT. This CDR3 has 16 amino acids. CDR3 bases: TGTGCCAGCAGTGAGGGGGGGACTATTCTCTCCTACGAGCAGTACTTC. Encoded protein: CASSEGGTILSYEQYF.

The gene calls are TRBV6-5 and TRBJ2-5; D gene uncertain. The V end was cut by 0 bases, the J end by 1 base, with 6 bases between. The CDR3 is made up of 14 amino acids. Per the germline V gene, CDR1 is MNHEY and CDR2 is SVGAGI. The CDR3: CASSYSQVQETQYF. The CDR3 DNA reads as TGTGCCAGCAGTTACTCGCAGGTCCAAGAGACCCAGTACTTC.

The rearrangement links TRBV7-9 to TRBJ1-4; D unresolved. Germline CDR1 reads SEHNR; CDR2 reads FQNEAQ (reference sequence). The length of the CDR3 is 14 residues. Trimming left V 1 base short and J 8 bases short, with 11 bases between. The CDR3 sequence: CASSLDLTPEKLFF. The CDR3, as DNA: TGTGCCAGCAGCTTAGATTTGACACCAGAAAAACTGTTTTTT. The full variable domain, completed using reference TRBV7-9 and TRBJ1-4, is DTGVSQNPRHKITKRGQNVTFRCDPISEHNRLYWYRQTLGQGPEFLTYFQNEAQLEKSRLLSDRFSAERPKGSFSTLEIQRTEQGDSAMYLCASSLDLTPEKLFFGSGTQLSVL.

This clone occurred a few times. The CDR3 DNA reads TGTGCCAGCAGCCGAGGAGGGGACGATCAGCCCCAGCATTTT. Its translation: CASSRGGDDQPQHF. The gene calls are TRBV2 and TRBJ1-5; D may be TRBD1 (5 bases). V gave up 6 bases and J gave up 5 bases, with 14 bases separating them. Germline CDR1 is SNHLY and CDR2 is FYNNEI. The CDR3 is 14 residues long. The whole variable domain, filled in from reference TRBV2 and TRBJ1-5, reads EPEVTQTPSHQVTQMGQEVILRCVPISNHLYFYWYRQILGQKVEFLVSFYNNEISEKSEIFDDQFSVERPDGSNFTLKIRSTKLEDSAMYFCASSRGGDDQPQHFGDGTRLSIL.

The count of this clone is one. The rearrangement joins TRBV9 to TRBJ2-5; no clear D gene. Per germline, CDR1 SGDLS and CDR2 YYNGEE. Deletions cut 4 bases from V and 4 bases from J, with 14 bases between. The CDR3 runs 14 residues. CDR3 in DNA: TGTGCCAGCAGCCCAAGAGGAACCGGAGAGACCCAGTACTTC. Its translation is CASSPRGTGETQYF.

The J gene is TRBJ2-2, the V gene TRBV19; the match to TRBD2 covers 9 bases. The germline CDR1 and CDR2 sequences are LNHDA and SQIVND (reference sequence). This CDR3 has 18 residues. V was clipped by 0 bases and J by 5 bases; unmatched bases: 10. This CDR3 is CASSIDSRLAVITGELFF. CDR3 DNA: TGTGCCAGTAGTATAGATTCCAGACTAGCGGTAATTACCGGGGAGCTGTTTTTT.

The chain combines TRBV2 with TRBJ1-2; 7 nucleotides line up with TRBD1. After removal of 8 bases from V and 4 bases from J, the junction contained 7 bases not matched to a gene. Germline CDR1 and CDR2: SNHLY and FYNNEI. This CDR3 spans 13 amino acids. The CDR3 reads CASANRGGYGYTF. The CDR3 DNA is TGTGCCAGCGCTAACAGGGGAGGCTATGGCTACACCTTC.

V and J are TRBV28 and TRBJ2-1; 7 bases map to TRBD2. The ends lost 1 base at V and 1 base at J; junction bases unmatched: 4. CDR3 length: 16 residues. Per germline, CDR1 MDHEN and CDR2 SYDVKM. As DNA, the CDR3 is TGTGCCAGCAGTTTATTTGGTAGCGGGTCCTACAATGAGCAGTTCTTC. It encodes CASSLFGSGSYNEQFF.

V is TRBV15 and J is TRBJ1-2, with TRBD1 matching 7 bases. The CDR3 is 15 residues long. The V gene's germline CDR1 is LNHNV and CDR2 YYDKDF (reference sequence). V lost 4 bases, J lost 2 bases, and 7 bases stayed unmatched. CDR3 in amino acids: CATSTSSTGNYGYTF. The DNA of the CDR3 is TGTGCCACCAGCACCTCCTCGACAGGGAACTATGGCTACACCTTC.

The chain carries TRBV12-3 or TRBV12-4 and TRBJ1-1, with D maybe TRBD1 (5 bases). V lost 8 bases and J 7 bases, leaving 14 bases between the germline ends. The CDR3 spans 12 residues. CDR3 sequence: CASQIGAVEAFF. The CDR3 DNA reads TGTGCCAGCCAGATTGGGGCAGTTGAAGCTTTCTTT.

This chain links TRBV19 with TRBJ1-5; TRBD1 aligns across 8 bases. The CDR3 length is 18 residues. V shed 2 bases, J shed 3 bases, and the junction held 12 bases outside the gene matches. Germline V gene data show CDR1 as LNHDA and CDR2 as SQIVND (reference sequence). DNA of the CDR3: TGTGCCAGTAGTATACTGGCAGGGGGCAAGCTTTTCAATCAGCCCCAGCATTTT. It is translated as CASSILAGGKLFNQPQHF. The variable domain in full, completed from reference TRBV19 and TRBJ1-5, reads DGGITQSPKYLFRKEGQNVTLSCEQNLNHDAMYWYRQDPGQGLRLIYYSQIVNDFQKGDIAEGYSVSREKKESFPLTVTSAQKNPTAFYLCASSILAGGKLFNQPQHFGDGTRLSIL.